These T cell receptor beta chains were read from a single sample in a study of glioma-infiltrating T cells after dendritic cell vaccination. Sequencing used immunoSEQ multiplex PCR; TCRdb keeps in-frame clones, though not all of them. Of approximately 93,000 clones in the sample, roughly 85% are singletons; the top ten hold 7.5% to 8.5%. Sequencing was performed on blood, taken after dendritic cell vaccination. The source is a human donor with glioblastoma. The CDR3 runs from the conserved cysteine through the conserved F or W. D genes are given only for firm matches. A clone size is listed for some rows: how often the clone was seen (once, few, many), or a class if it is expanded.

-,TRBD1,TRBJ1-2,TRBV9,TGTGCCAGCAGCGTAGCTCGGGACAGTTCGGGGAATGGCTACACCTTC,CASSVARDSSGNGYTF
-,TRBD1,TRBJ2-7,TRBV5-4,TGTGCCAGCAGCTCCGACCGGGACAGGGGATACGAGCAGTACTTC,CASSSDRDRGYEQYF
once,TRBD1,TRBJ2-4,TRBV5-4,TGTGCCAGCAGCTGGGGACAGGGAGACATTCAGTACTTC,CASSWGQGDIQYF
-,-,TRBJ2-2,TRBV10-3,TGTGCCATCAGTGAGTCTGGTCCGGGAAAGAACACCGGGGAGCTGTTTTTT,CAISESGPGKNTGELFF
once,TRBD1,TRBJ2-7,TRBV14,TGTGCCAGCAGCCCCGGGACAGGATCTTACGAGCAGTACTTC,CASSPGTGSYEQYF
-,-,TRBJ1-4,TRBV2,TGTGCCAGCACTACTGAAAAACTGTTTTTT,CASTTEKLFF
-,-,TRBJ1-1,TRBV29-1,TGCAGCGCCCAGGAGGTTATTGACACTGAAGCTTTCTTT,CSAQEVIDTEAFF
-,TRBD1,TRBJ2-2,TRBV5-1,TGCGCCAGCAGCTTGGCGGGACAGGGGGCCGGGGAGCTGTTTTTT,CASSLAGQGAGELFF
-,-,TRBJ2-2,TRBV5-1,TGCGCCAGCAGCTTGGTGTCGCGGGATACCGGGGAGCTGTTTTTT,CASSLVSRDTGELFF
-,-,TRBJ2-7,TRBV2,TGTGCCAGCACTGCGGGGTACGAGCAGTACTTC,CASTAGYEQYF
-,-,TRBJ2-5,TRBV27,TGTGCCAGCAGTTGGGGCCGACAGACCCAAGAGACCCAGTACTTC,CASSWGRQTQETQYF
-,-,TRBJ1-1,TRBV5-1,TGCGCCAGCAGCTTGGAGGGGGGGCCCACTGAAGCTTTCTTT,CASSLEGGPTEAFF
-,-,TRBJ2-7,TRBV7-8,TGTGCCAGCAGCCGATACGGGGGGCCAGGGGAGCAGTACTTC,CASSRYGGPGEQYF
-,TRBD2,TRBJ2-2,TRBV9,TGTGCCAGCAGCGTAGGGCAAGCGGGGACCGGGGAGCTGTTTTTT,CASSVGQAGTGELFF
-,-,TRBJ2-3,TRBV19,TGTGCCAGTAGTATCCCGACCGGGACAGATACGCAGTATTTT,CASSIPTGTDTQYF
-,-,TRBJ1-2,TRBV2,TGTGCCAGCAGTGATCAGCGTGGAATAGATGGCTACACCTTC,CASSDQRGIDGYTF
-,TRBD1,TRBJ2-3,TRBV6-5,TGTGCCAGCAGTGCTTATGACAGGGCAGCAGATACGCAGTATTTT,CASSAYDRAADTQYF
-,-,TRBJ2-5,TRBV20-1,TGCAGTGCTAGACCAGGAGAGACCCAGTACTTC,CSARPGETQYF
-,TRBD1,TRBJ2-1,TRBV7-2,TGTGCCAGCAGCTTTCGGCAGGGGGCGCGTAATGAGCAGTTCTTC,CASSFRQGARNEQFF
once,TRBD1,TRBJ2-7,TRBV7-8,TGTGCCAGCAGCTTGGCCAGGGGGCTTGGGGAGCAGTACTTC,CASSLARGLGEQYF
-,TRBD1,TRBJ2-6,TRBV29-1,TGCAGCGTCCGTTTAGGAAAGACGACGGGACAGGGGGCTCCTGGGGCCAACGTCCTGACTTTC,CSVRLGKTTGQGAPGANVLTF
-,-,TRBJ2-5,TRBV6-5,TGTGCCAGCAGTTACAGGGGGGGCCAAGAGACCCAGTACTTC,CASSYRGGQETQYF
-,TRBD1,TRBJ1-2,TRBV27,TGTGCCAGCAGTTTCACAGGGGGCCCTTCTATGGGCTACACCTTC,CASSFTGGPSMGYTF
-,-,TRBJ2-1,TRBV27,TGTGCCAGCAGTCCAGGGGCCTACAATGAGCAGTTCTTC,CASSPGAYNEQFF
-,-,TRBJ2-1,TRBV5-4,TGTGCCAGCAGCTTGGCCGCAGGGGCGGACAATGAGCAGTTCTTC,CASSLAAGADNEQFF
-,-,TRBJ2-5,TRBV7-2,TGTGCCAGCAGCTTAGCGTCCTTACAAGAGACCCAGTACTTC,CASSLASLQETQYF
-,TRBD2,TRBJ2-1,TRBV5-1,TGCGCCAGCAGCTTGAGGGGACTAGCGTTAGGGCAGTTCTTC,CASSLRGLALGQFF
once,TRBD1,TRBJ2-3,TRBV6-1,TGTGCCAGCAAGGAGGGACAGGGACCTAATACGCAGTATTTT,CASKEGQGPNTQYF
-,-,TRBJ2-1,TRBV9,TGTGCCAGCAGCGTAGAGGGGGGGCGCGGCGATGAGCAGTTCTTC,CASSVEGGRGDEQFF
-,-,TRBJ1-1,TRBV28,TGTGCCAGCCAGAAGAACACTGAAGCTTTCTTT,CASQKNTEAFF